This T cell receptor (beta chain) was captured in a study of cytomegalovirus exposure and HLA in healthy donors. Healthy bone marrow donors made up the donor group. The PCR contained 60 Vbeta and 13 Jbeta primers. Produced via immunoSEQ multiplex PCR; TCRdb's table is partial and in-frame only. This table has about 77,000 clones, more than 75% appearing once. Study results and limitations: Common viral pathogens seemed, in a later analysis, to connect with several of the most significant clusters. TCR beta sequences reportedly predicted most subjects' HLA-A and HLA-B alleles accurately.

A note on this clone: Its antigen remains unidentified.

Input material: PBMCs. This TCR was recovered from a man aged 35 to 55 in good health and CMV-seronegative.

For the CDR3, the DNA is TGTGCCTGGCAAACAGGGGTTCGAACCGGGGAGCTGTTTTTT. This translates into CAWQTGVRTGELFF. The chain is built from TRBV30 and TRBJ2-2; 7 nucleotides line up with TRBD1. Per germline, CDR1 GTSNPN and CDR2 SVGIG (reference sequence). The CDR3 covers 14 residues. Trimming removed 5 bases from V and 5 bases from J; junction bases left unmatched: 8.